The rows below give T cell receptor beta chains drawn from one sample of a study of cytomegalovirus exposure and HLA in healthy donors. Repertoires were generated with immunoSEQ multiplex PCR, while TCRdb's copy carries only in-frame clones and drops some. This table holds roughly 170,000 clones, roughly 86% found once. The source material was PBMCs. These receptors came from a girl aged 5-17 years in good health and CMV-seropositive. Both conserved end residues are part of each CDR3. D genes are given only for firm matches. The listing skips clone size in some rows; elsewhere it reads once, few, many or a size class.

length	size	V	D	J	DNA	CDR3
14	NA	TRBV19	NA	TRBJ2-7	TGTGCCAGTAGTGTACAGGCCTTCTCCTACGAGCAGTACTTC	CASSVQAFSYEQYF
13	NA	TRBV7-9	NA	TRBJ1-1	TGTGCCAGCAGCTTGGGACTCGGGACTGAAGCTTTCTTT	CASSLGLGTEAFF
15	NA	TRBV19	TRBD1	TRBJ2-1	TGTGCCAGTAGTCCAGAGGGGACAGGGTACAATGAGCAGTTCTTC	CASSPEGTGYNEQFF
16	NA	TRBV12-5	TRBD1	TRBJ1-5	TGTGCTAGTGGTTTGAGAGGACAGGGTTGGGGACAACCCCAGCATTTT	CASGLRGQGWGQPQHF
15	NA	TRBV6-1	TRBD2	TRBJ2-7	TGTGCCAGCAGTGCGCCGGGACTAGCGGTCTACGAGCAGTACTTC	CASSAPGLAVYEQYF
12	once	TRBV27	NA	TRBJ1-1	TGTGCCACCCGCAGGGAGAACACTGAAGCTTTCTTT	CATRRENTEAFF
15	once	TRBV6-1	TRBD1	TRBJ1-1	TGTGCCAGCAGTGAAGCTAGCAGGGGGCGAACTGAAGCTTTCTTT	CASSEASRGRTEAFF
13	NA	TRBV6-5	NA	TRBJ1-1	TGTGCCAGCCAGCGGACCCGGAACACTGAAGCTTTCTTT	CASQRTRNTEAFF
17	NA	TRBV2	TRBD1	TRBJ2-4	TGTGCCAGCAGTGGGGACAGGGCAACTCTAGCCAAAAACATTCAGTACTTC	CASSGDRATLAKNIQYF
14	once	TRBV9	TRBD1	TRBJ1-5	TGTGCCAGCAGCCTTGACAGGGATAACCAGCCCCAGCATTTT	CASSLDRDNQPQHF
15	NA	TRBV11-2	TRBD1	TRBJ1-5	TGTGCCAGCAGCTTAATGGGCGGACAGGATCAGCCCCAGCATTTT	CASSLMGGQDQPQHF
16	NA	TRBV9	TRBD1	TRBJ2-1	TGTGCCAGCAGCGTAGCAGGGGGTAAGGGATACAATGAGCAGTTCTTC	CASSVAGGKGYNEQFF
16	NA	TRBV19	NA	TRBJ1-1	TGTGCCAGTAGTATCGAGCAGGGAAGGGGGAACACTGAAGCTTTCTTT	CASSIEQGRGNTEAFF
14	NA	TRBV5-1	NA	TRBJ1-6	TGCGCCAGCAGAGCTGGGACTCTCGAACCACCCCTCCACTTT	CASRAGTLEPPLHF
11	NA	TRBV20-1	NA	TRBJ2-7	TGCAGTGCCCTACAGGGCTACGAGCAGTACTTC	CSALQGYEQYF